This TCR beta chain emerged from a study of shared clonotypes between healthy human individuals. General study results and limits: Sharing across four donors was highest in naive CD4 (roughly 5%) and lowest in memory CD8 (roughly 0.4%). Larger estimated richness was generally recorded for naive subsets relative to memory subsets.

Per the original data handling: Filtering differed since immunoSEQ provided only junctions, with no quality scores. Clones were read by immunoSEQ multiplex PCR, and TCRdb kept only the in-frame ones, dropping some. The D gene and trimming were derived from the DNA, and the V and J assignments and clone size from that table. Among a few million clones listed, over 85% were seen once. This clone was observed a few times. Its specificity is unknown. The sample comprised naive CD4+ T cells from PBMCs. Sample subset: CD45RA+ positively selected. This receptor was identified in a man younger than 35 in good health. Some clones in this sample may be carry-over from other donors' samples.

CDR3 in amino acids: CASSSGQTYNEQFF. As DNA, the CDR3 is TGTGCCAGCAGCTCGGGACAGACCTACAATGAGCAGTTCTTC. V and J are TRBV11-3 and TRBJ2-1; 7 bases map to TRBD1. The CDR3 spans 14 residues. The germline gives CDR1 SGHNT, CDR2 YENEEA. The V gene end was trimmed by 4 bases and the J gene end by 2 bases; junction bases not matched to a gene: 2. Supplemented by reference TRBV11-3 and TRBJ2-1, the full variable domain reads EAGVVQSPRYKIIEKKQPVAFWCNPISGHNTLYWYLQNLGQGPELLIRYENEEAVDDSQLPKDRFSAERLKGVDSTLKIQPAELGDSAVYLCASSSGQTYNEQFFGPGTRLTVL.